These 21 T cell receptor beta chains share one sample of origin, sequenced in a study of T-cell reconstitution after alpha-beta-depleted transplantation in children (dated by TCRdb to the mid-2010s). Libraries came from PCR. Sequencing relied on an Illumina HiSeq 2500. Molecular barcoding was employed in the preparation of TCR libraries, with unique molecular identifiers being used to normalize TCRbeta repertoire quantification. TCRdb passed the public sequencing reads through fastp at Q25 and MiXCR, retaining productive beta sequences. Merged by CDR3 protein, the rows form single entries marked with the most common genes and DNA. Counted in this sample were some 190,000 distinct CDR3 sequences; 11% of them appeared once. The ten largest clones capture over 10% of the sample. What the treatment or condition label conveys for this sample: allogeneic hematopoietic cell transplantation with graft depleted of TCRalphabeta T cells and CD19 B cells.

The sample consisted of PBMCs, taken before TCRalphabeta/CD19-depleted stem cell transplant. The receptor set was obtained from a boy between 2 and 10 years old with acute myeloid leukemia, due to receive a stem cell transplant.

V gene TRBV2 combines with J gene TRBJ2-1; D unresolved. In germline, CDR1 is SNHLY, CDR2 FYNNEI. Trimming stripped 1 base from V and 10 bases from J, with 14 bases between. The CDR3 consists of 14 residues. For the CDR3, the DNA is TGTGCCAGCAGTGAAGGTATGCTCTCAAGGGAGCAGTTCTTC. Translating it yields CASSEGMLSREQFF.

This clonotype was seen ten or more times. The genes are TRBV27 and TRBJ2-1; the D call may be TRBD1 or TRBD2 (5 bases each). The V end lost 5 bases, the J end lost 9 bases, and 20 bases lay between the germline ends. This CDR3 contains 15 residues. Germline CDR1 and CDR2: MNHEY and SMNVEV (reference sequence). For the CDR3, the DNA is TGTGCCAGCAGTCCCCATGGGGGATCCTTTGTTGAGCAGTTCTTC. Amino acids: CASSPHGGSFVEQFF.

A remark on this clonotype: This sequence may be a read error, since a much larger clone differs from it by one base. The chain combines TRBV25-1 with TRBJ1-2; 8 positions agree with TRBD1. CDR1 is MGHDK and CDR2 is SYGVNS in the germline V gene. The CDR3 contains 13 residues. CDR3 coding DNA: TGTGCCAGCGCTTTAGGGACAGGCTATGGCGACACCTTC. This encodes CASALGTGYGDTF.

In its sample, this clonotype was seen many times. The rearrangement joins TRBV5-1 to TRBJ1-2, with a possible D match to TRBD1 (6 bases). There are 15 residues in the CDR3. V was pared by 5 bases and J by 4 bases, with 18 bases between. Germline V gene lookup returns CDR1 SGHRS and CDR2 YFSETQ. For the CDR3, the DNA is TGCGCCAGCAGAGATTGGACAGCAGTTTCCTATGGCTACACCTTC. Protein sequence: CASRDWTAVSYGYTF.

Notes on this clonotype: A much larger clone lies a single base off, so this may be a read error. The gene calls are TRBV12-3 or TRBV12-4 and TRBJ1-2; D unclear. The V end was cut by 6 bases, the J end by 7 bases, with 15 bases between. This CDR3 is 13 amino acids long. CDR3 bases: TGTGCCAGCAGCCGTACTAGGGCGGTTGGCTACACCTTC. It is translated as CASSRTRAVGYTF.

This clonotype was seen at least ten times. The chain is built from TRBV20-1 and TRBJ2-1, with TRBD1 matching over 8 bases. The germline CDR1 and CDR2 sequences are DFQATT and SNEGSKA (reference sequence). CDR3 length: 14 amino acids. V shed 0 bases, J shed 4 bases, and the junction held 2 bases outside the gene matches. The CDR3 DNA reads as TGCAGTGCTAGAGAGGACAGGGATTACAATGAGCAGTTCTTC. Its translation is CSAREDRDYNEQFF.

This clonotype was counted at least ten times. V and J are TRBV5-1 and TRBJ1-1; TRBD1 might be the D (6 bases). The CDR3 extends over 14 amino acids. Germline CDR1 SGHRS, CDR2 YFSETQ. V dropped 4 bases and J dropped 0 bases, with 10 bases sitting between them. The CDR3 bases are TGCGCCAGCAGCATCGGACAGCTGAACACTGAAGCTTTCTTT. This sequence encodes CASSIGQLNTEAFF.

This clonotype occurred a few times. This CDR3 reads CSATPGHGYREQFF. The DNA of the CDR3 is TGCAGTGCTACTCCGGGACACGGTTACAGGGAGCAGTTCTTC. J is TRBJ2-1 and V is TRBV20-1; D possibly corresponds to TRBD1 (6 bases). V was cut by 4 bases and J by 10 bases, with 20 bases left in between. Germline V gene data show CDR1 as DFQATT and CDR2 as SNEGSKA (reference sequence). There are 14 residues in the CDR3.

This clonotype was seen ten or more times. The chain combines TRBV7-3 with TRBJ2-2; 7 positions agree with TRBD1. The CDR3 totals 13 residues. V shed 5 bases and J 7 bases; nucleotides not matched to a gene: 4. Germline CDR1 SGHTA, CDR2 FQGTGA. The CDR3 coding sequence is TGTGCCAGCAGCCCCCAGGGGGTCGGGGAGCTGTTTTTT. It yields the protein CASSPQGVGELFF.

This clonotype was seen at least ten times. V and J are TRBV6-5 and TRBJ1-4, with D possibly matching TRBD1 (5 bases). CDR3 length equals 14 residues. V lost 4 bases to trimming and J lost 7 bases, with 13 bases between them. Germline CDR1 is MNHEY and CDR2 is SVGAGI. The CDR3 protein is CASSSRDFGEKLFF. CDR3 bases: TGTGCCAGCAGTTCCAGGGACTTTGGTGAAAAACTGTTTTTT.

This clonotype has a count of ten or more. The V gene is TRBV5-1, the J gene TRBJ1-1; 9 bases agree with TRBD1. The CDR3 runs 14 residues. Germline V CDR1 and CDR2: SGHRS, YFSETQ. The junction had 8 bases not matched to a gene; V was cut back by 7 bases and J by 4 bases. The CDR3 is CASGETGGITEAFF. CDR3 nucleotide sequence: TGCGCCAGCGGAGAGACAGGGGGGATCACTGAAGCTTTCTTT.

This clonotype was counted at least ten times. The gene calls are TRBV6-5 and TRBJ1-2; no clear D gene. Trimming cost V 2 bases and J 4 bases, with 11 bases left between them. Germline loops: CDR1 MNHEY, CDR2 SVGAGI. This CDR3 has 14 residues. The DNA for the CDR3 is TGTGCCAGCAGTTACGAATCGACGGGCTATGGCTACACCTTC. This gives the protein CASSYESTGYGYTF.

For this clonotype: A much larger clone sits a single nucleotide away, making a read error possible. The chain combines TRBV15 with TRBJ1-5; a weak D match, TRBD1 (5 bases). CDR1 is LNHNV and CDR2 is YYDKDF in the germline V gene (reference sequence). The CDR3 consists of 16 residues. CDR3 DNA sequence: TGTTCCACCAGCAGCTGGAGGGGCCTACTCCTGGAGCCCCAGCATTTT. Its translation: CSTSSWRGLLLEPQHF.

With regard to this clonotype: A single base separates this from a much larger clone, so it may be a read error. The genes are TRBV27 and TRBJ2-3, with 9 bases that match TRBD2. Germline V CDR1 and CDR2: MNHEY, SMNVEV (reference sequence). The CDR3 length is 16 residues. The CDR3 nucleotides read TGTGCCAGCAACCCCCTTGCCCTAGCGGGGTCAGATACGCAGAATTTT. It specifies CASNPLALAGSDTQNF.

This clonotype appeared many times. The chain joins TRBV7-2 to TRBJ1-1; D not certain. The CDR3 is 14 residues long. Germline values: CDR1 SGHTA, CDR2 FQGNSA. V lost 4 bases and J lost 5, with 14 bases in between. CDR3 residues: CASSYRVLGTEAFF. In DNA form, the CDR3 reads TGTGCCAGCAGCTATAGGGTATTGGGTACTGAAGCTTTCTTT.

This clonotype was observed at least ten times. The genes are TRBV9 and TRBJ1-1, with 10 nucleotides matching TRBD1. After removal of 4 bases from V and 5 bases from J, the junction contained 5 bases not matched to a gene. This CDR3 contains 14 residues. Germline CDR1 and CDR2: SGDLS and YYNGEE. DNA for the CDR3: TGTGCCAGCAGCTTGACAGGGGGCTTGACTGAAGCTTTCTTT. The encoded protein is CASSLTGGLTEAFF.

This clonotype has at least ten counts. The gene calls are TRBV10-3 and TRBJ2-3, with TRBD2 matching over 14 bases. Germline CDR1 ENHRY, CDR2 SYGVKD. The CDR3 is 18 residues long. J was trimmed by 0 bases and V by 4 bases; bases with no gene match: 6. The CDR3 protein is CAISVTTSGGVSTDTQYF. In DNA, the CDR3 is TGTGCCATCAGTGTGACGACTAGCGGGGGGGTTAGCACAGATACGCAGTATTTT.

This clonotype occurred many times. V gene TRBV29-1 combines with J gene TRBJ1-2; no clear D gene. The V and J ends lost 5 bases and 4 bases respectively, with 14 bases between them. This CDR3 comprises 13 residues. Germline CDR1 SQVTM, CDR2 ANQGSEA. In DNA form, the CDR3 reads TGCAGCGTTAACGAAGGTAGCGCCTATGGCTACACCTTC. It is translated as CSVNEGSAYGYTF.

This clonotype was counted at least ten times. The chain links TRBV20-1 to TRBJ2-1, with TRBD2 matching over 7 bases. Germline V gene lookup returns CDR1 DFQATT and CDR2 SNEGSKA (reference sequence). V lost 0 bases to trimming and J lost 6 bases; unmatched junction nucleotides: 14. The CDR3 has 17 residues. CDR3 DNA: TGCAGTGCTAGAGATCTAGGCGGGAGCCTCGCCATCAATGAGCAGTTCTTC. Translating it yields CSARDLGGSLAINEQFF.

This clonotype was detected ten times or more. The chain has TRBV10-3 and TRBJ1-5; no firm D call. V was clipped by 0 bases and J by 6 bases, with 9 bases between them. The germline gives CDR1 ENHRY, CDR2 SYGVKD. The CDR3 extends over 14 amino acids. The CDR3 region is CAISESNGFQPQHF. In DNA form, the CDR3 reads TGTGCCATCAGTGAGTCGAATGGGTTTCAGCCCCAGCATTTT.

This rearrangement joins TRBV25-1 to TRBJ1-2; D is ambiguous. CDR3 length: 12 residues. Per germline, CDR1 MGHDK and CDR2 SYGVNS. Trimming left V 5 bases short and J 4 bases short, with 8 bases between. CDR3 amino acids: CASSTTSYGYTF. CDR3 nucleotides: TGTGCCAGCAGTACAACTAGCTATGGCTACACCTTC.